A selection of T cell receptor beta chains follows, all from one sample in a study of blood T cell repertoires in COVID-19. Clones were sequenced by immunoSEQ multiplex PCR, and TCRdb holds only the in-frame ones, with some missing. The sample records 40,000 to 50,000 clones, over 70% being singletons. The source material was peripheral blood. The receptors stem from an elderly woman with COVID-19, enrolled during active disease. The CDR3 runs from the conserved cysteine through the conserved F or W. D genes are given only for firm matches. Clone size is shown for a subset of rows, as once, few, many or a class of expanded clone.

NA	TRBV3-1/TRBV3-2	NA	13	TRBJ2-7	TGTGCCAGCAGCCAAGCGGGGAGCCACGAGCAGTACTTC	CASSQAGSHEQYF
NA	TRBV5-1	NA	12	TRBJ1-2	TGCGCCAGCAGCCAACAGGGCTATGGCTACACCTTC	CASSQQGYGYTF
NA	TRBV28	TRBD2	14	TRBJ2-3	TGTGCCAGCAGTTTTCTAGCGGGAGATGATACGCAGTATTTT	CASSFLAGDDTQYF
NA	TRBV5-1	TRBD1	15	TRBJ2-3	TGCGCCAGCGGCGGACAGGGCCGAAGCACAGATACGCAGTATTTT	CASGGQGRSTDTQYF
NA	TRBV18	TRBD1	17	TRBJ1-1	TGTGCCAGCTCCCAGGACAGGGGGCGAGCCCCCGGCACTGAAGCTTTCTTT	CASSQDRGRAPGTEAFF
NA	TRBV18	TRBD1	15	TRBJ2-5	TGTGCCAGCTCATCCGGGACAGGGGGCCGGGAGACCCAGTACTTC	CASSSGTGGRETQYF
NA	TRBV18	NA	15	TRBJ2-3	TGTGCCAGCTCACCACGCAGGGGTGGTACAGATACGCAGTATTTT	CASSPRRGGTDTQYF
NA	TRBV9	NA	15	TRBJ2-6	TGTGCCAGCAGTTCACAGGGCTCTGGGGCCAACGTCCTGACTTTC	CASSSQGSGANVLTF
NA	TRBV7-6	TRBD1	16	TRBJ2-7	TGTGCCAGCAGCCGAGGACAGGGGGCAGGTTCGTACGAGCAGTACTTC	CASSRGQGAGSYEQYF
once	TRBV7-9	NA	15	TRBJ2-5	TGTGCCAGCAGCCTCCGAGGAGGGGTGGTAGAGACCCAGTACTTC	CASSLRGGVVETQYF
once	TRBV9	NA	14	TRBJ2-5	TGTGCCAGCAGCGTAGCTAGGAGTGGAGAGACCCAGTACTTC	CASSVARSGETQYF
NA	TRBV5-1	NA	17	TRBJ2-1	TGCGCCAGCAGCTTGCCAGTAGGACAGTTCACCCTGGGTGAGCAGTTCTTC	CASSLPVGQFTLGEQFF
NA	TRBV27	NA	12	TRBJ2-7	TGTGCCAGCAGTTCCTACTTAGCCGAGCAGTACTTC	CASSSYLAEQYF
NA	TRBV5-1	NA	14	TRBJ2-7	TGCGCCAGCAGCGCGGGGACTGCCACCTACGAGCAGTACTTC	CASSAGTATYEQYF
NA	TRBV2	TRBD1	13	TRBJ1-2	TGTGCCAGCAGTCCGGACAGGAACTATGGCTACACCTTC	CASSPDRNYGYTF
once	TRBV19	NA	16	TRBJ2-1	TGTGCCAGTAGTATAGGGGCAGGGGCCCTGGGTAATGAGCAGTTCTTC	CASSIGAGALGNEQFF
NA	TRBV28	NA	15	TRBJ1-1	TGTGCCAGCAGTTCCATCCGGGGGTTGAACACTGAAGCTTTCTTT	CASSSIRGLNTEAFF
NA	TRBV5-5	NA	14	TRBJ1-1	TGTGCCAGCATAACGGGACTGTTGAACACTGAAGCTTTCTTT	CASITGLLNTEAFF
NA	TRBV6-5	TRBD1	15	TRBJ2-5	TGTGCCAGCAGCCACGGACAGGGGGTTGGGGAGACCCAGTACTTC	CASSHGQGVGETQYF
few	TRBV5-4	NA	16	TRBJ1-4	TGTGCCAGCAGCTTGGGAGCAGGCGGCGGGGGAGAAAAACTGTTTTTT	CASSLGAGGGGEKLFF
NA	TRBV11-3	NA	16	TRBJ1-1	TGTGCCAGCAGCTTTGGCCACTCAGGGGTGGGCACTGAAGCTTTCTTT	CASSFGHSGVGTEAFF
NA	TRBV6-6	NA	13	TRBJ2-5	TGTGCCAGCAGTTCTATCCAGGGAGAGACCCAGTACTTC	CASSSIQGETQYF
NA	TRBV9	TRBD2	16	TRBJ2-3	TGTGCCAGCAGCGGTGGGCTAGCGGGGGCCGGTGGGACGCAGTATTTT	CASSGGLAGAGGTQYF
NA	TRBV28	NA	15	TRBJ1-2	TGTGCCAGCAGCCCAAGGACAAGGGCTTTATGGGGCTACACCTTC	CASSPRTRALWGYTF
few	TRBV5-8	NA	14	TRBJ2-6	TGTGCCAGCAGCTTGGTAGCTGGGGCCAACGTCCTGACTTTC	CASSLVAGANVLTF
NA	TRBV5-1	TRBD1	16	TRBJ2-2	TGCGCCAGCAGCGCCAAGGGGGCGACGGACACCGGGGAGCTGTTTTTT	CASSAKGATDTGELFF
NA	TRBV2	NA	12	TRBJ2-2	TGTGCCAGCATATGGCCTGCCGGGGAGCTGTTTTTT	CASIWPAGELFF
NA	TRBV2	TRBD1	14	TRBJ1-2	TGTGCCAGCAGTTATCAACAGGGGGGCTATGGCTACACCTTC	CASSYQQGGYGYTF
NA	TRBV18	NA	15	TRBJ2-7	TGTGCCAGCTCACCACAGAACAGAAGGAACAACGAGCAGTACTTC	CASSPQNRRNNEQYF
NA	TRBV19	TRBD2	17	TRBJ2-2	TGTGCCAGTAGTATCGGGACTAGCGGGAGGGCAACCGGGGAGCTGTTTTTT	CASSIGTSGRATGELFF
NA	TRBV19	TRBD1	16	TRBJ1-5	TGTGCCAGTACCCAGGGCCCGGGACAGGGGGATCAGCCCCAGCATTTT	CASTQGPGQGDQPQHF
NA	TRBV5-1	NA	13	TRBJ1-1	TGCGCCAGCAGCCACAGTCTGAACACTGAAGCTTTCTTT	CASSHSLNTEAFF
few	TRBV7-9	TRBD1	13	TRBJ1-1	TGTGCCAGCAGCCAGGGGGTGAACACTGAAGCTTTCTTT	CASSQGVNTEAFF
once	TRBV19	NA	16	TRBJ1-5	TGTGCCAGCATTGGGAGGAGGGTAGATAGCAATCAGCCCCAGCATTTT	CASIGRRVDSNQPQHF
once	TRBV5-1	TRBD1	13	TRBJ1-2	TGCGCCAGCACGGGACAGGGGGCGAGTGGCTACACCTTC	CASTGQGASGYTF
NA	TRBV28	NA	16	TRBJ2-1	TGTGCCAGCAGTGCCGGGCGAGGGAGGATAAGGAATGAGCAGTTCTTC	CASSAGRGRIRNEQFF
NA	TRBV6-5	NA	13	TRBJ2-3	TGTGCCAGCAGTTACTTAATCACAGATACGCAGTATTTT	CASSYLITDTQYF
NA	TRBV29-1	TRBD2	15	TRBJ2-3	TGCAGCGTTGAGGGGACTAGCGGGGGAACAGATACGCAGTATTTT	CSVEGTSGGTDTQYF
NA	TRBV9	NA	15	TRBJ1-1	TGTGCCAGCAGCGTAGTACAGAGTGGGAACACTGAAGCTTTCTTT	CASSVVQSGNTEAFF
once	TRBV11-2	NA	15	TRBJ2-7	TGTGCCAGCAGCCTTTACCCCGGGAGCTCCTACGAGCAGTACTTC	CASSLYPGSSYEQYF
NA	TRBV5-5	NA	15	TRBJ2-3	TGTGCCAGCAGCTTTTTCTCTACGGGCACAGATACGCAGTATTTT	CASSFFSTGTDTQYF
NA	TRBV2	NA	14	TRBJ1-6	TGTGCCAGCAGTGAGTCCCGGTTAAATTCACCCCTCCACTTT	CASSESRLNSPLHF
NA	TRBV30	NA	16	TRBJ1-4	TGTGCCTGGAGTGTAAGGAAGGGGGCAACTAATGAAAAACTGTTTTTT	CAWSVRKGATNEKLFF
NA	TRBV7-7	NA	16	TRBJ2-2	TGTGCTAGCAGCTTAGTTCCGGGCCCGGGGACCGGGGAGCTGTTTTTT	CASSLVPGPGTGELFF
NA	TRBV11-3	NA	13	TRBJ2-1	TGTGCCAGCAGCTTACAGGGGAAGAATGAGCAGTTCTTC	CASSLQGKNEQFF
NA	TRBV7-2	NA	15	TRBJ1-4	TGTGCCAGCAGCACTGCCAGGGCAACTAATGAAAAACTGTTTTTT	CASSTARATNEKLFF
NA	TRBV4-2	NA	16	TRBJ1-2	TGTGCCAGCAGCCAACCAGGGCGAGAGACTAACTATGGCTACACCTTC	CASSQPGRETNYGYTF
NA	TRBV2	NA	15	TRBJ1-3	TGTGCCAGCAGTCCGGACAGCTTTCGTGGAAACACCATATATTTT	CASSPDSFRGNTIYF
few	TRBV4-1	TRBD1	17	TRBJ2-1	TGCGCCAGCAGCCTCCGGGGTAGGGACAGGGGATACAATGAGCAGTTCTTC	CASSLRGRDRGYNEQFF
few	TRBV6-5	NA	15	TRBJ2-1	TGTGCCAGCAGTTACTCTTCCGCGAGGTCCCATGAGCAGTTCTTC	CASSYSSARSHEQFF
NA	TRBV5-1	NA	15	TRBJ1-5	TGCGCCAGCAGCTTGGTGACAGGACCGGGACAGCCCCAGCATTTT	CASSLVTGPGQPQHF